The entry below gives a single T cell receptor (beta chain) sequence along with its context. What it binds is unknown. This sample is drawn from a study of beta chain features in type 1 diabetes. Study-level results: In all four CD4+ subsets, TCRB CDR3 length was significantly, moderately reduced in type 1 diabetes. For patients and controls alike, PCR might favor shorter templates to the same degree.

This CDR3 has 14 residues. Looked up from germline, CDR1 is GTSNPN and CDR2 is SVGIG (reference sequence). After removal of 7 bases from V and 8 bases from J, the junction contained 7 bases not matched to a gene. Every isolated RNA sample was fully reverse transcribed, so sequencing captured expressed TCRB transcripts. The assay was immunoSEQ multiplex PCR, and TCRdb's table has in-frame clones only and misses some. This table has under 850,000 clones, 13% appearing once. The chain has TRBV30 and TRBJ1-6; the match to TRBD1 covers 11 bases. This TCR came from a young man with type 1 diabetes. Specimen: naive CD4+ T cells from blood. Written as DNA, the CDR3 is TGTGCCTCCGGGACAGGGGGACCCGATTCACCCCTCCACTTT. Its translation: CASGTGGPDSPLHF.